This TCR beta chain was observed in a study of T cell repertoires in cytomegalovirus infection (dated by TCRdb to 2018 to 2020). Some background on the complete study: Alongside well-studied HLA-B-restricted epitopes, the peptide stimulations were aimed at recently identified HLA-C-restricted CMV epitopes, whose presentation resists viral immunomodulation. The HLA type of each donor mattered for the analysis, because public TCR beta signatures pointed to carriage of CMV infection along with the matching HLA type.

Sequencer: Illumina HiSeq 1500. TCRdb redid the processing of the public reads, applying fastp at Q25 and MiXCR, and retained in-frame beta chains. Identical CDR3 proteins give one entry, which carries the most common genes and DNA. In this sample the table shows 200,000 to 250,000 distinct CDR3 sequences, roughly 34% of which occur a single time. Of the sample, 55% to 70% falls within the top ten clones. A word on this clonotype: Its antigen specificity is not known. Base qualities are missing; no much larger clone stands one base away.

The CDR3 numbers 12 residues from cysteine through phenylalanine. CDR3 DNA is the only sequence kept; it has 36 bases, read in frame from the first base. The junction carries 7 bases between V and J, which are trimmed by 8 bases and 0 bases respectively. CDR1 SEHNR and CDR2 FQNEAQ were looked up in the germline V gene (reference sequence). Read against the paper, the sample's treatment or condition label means: in vitro stimulation with specific CMV peptide epitopes to enrich CMV-specific T cells. Results the study describes overall, beyond this receptor: In both this cohort and an independent cohort of under 450 donors, the cumulative frequency of public TCR beta family members distinguished carriers of CMV infection plus the relevant HLA type. In the ex vivo response, HLA-C-restricted CMV-specific TCR beta clonotypes were dominant, and in two of eight donors the single most frequent clonotype came from this HLA-C-restricted group.

The sequence was collected from a human donor in good health (CMV status not recorded). Some clones in this sample may be carry-over from other donors' samples. The sequencing used CD8+ T cells from cultured PBMCs, collected from culture after CMV antigen stimulation. The rearrangement joined TRBV7-9 to TRBJ1-1; possibly the D gene is TRBD1, per 5 matching bases. The DNA sequence reads TGTGCCAGCCGGGGCATGAACACTGAAGCTTTCTTT. It is translated as CASRGMNTEAFF. Where the CDR3 stops, the reference TRBV7-9 and TRBJ1-1 genes take over; the full variable domain is DTGVSQNPRHKITKRGQNVTFRCDPISEHNRLYWYRQTLGQGPEFLTYFQNEAQLEKSRLLSDRFSAERPKGSFSTLEIQRTEQGDSAMYLCASRGMNTEAFFGQGTRLTVV.